The entry below gives a single TCR beta chain sequence along with its context. The sample comes from a study of shared clonotypes between healthy human individuals. Background on the study: Per donor, three plates held CD4 naive cells, three held CD4 memory, two held CD8 naive and one held CD8 memory.

Trimming removed 0 bases from V and 13 bases from J; junction bases left unmatched: 11. The CDR3 spans 15 residues. In germline, CDR1 is MNHNS, CDR2 SASEGT. Sequenced by immunoSEQ multiplex PCR; TCRdb stores in-frame clones only, minus some. The sample carries more than 2,000,000 clones, just over 90% recorded once. J is TRBJ1-4 and V is TRBV6-1; 7 nucleotides line up with TRBD1. The sample was naive CD4+ T cells sorted from blood. Subset in this sample: CD45RA+ positively selected. This receptor was obtained from a man younger than 35 in good health. DNA for the CDR3: TGTGCCAGCAGTGAAGCCGGGACAGCTAGCGTGAGACTGTTTTTT. Encoded protein: CASSEAGTASVRLFF.